This T cell receptor beta chain was captured by sequencing in a study of PD-1 blockade in classical Hodgkin lymphoma. Regarding this clone: Its specificity is not known.

Time point denoted: newly diagnosed, previously untreated cHL patient sample. TCRdb's copy holds only in-frame clones and misses some; the assay was immunoSEQ multiplex PCR. This sample yields about 21,000 clones, of which around 94% are seen a single time; over 4.5% belongs to the top ten. V was pared by 0 bases and J by 6 bases, with 9 bases between. The V gene's germline CDR1 is SGHRS and CDR2 YFSETQ. CDR3 length equals 14 residues. Whole-study results and caveats: TCR diversity at baseline was reported to be reduced in newly diagnosed patients relative to healthy donors.

The material sequenced was peripheral blood mononuclear cells (PBMCs). The sequence derives from a human donor with classical Hodgkin lymphoma. This chain links TRBV5-1 with TRBJ2-2; D ambiguous. The DNA for the CDR3 is TGCGCCAGCAGCTTGGTCACTGGGGCCGGGGAGCTGTTTTTT. This sequence encodes CASSLVTGAGELFF.